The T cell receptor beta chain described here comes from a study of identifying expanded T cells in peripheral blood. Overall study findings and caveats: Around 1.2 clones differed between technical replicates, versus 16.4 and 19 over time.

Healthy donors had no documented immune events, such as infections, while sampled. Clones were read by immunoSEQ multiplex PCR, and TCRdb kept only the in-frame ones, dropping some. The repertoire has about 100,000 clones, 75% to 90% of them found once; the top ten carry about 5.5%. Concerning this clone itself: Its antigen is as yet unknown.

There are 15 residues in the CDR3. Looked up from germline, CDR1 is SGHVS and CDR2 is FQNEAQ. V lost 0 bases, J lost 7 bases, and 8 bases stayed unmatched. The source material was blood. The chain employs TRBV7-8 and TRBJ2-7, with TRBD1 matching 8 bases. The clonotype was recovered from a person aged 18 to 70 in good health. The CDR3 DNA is TGTGCCAGCAGCTTAGCCTACCAGGGGGCTAAGGAGCAGTACTTC. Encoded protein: CASSLAYQGAKEQYF.